Each of the 24 T cell receptor beta chains below was sequenced from the same sample in a study of CD8 T cells in Susac syndrome. Reverse transcription of about 0.45 to 1 ug RNA was carried out with random hexamers. Each CDR3 protein is one row after TCRdb ran MiXCR on the immunoSEQ multiplex PCR reads. Of tens of thousands of distinct CDR3 sequences listed, about 94% are singletons. Sequencing input: CD4+ T cells from PBMCs. These receptors all stem from a human donor with Susac syndrome.

The genes are TRBV12-3 or TRBV12-4 and TRBJ2-5; D is unresolved. The CDR3 consists of 15 residues. V was shortened by 3 bases and J by 5 bases, with 16 bases between the two germline ends. The CDR3 DNA is TGTGCCAGCAGTTTTTTTACGGGCCAAGGGGAGACCCAGTACTTC. Its translation: CASSFFTGQGETQYF.

The CDR3 DNA follows: TGTGCCAGCAGCACCTCCAATGGACAGGGACAGTTCTTC. Translating gives CASSTSNGQGQFF. This chain links TRBV12-3 or TRBV12-4 with TRBJ2-1, with TRBD1 identical over 8 bases. The trim removed 6 bases at V and 13 bases at J, leaving 11 bases unmatched. The CDR3 covers 13 residues.

The chain recombines TRBV10-3 with TRBJ1-2; TRBD1 might be the D (6 bases). The CDR3 has 13 amino acids. Germline V gene sequence: CDR1 ENHRY, CDR2 SYGVKD. Between the trimmed V and J ends, which lost 2 bases and 8 bases, there was a span of 12 bases. The CDR3 nucleotides are TGTGCCATCAGTGAGGACAGGACTAGCGGCTACACCTTC. Its protein product is CAISEDRTSGYTF.

The chain recombines TRBV14 with TRBJ2-3; D gene ambiguous. The CDR3 contains 14 residues. V was shortened by 7 bases and J by 0 bases, with 11 bases between the two germline ends. CDR1 is SGHDN, CDR2 FVKESK, per germline. CDR3 protein: CASKIRLSTDTQYF. The CDR3 bases are TGTGCCAGCAAGATAAGGTTGAGCACAGATACGCAGTATTTT.

The rearrangement links TRBV2 to TRBJ2-2; weak D call: TRBD1 (5 bases). CDR1 SNHLY and CDR2 FYNNEI come from the germline V gene. Deletions cut 7 bases from V and 4 bases from J, with 13 bases between. The CDR3 is made up of 14 amino acids. The CDR3 DNA reads as TGTGCCAGCATAGCAGGGTCAGTCACCGGGGAGCTGTTTTTT. Residues: CASIAGSVTGELFF.

The genes are TRBV29-1 and TRBJ2-7; TRBD1 matches 12 bases. The CDR3 is 15 amino acids. The germline V gene encodes CDR1 SQVTM and CDR2 ANQGSEA. Trimming removed 0 bases from V and 7 bases from J; junction bases left unmatched: 7. CDR3 DNA: TGCAGCGTTGAAGATCATGGGGACAGGGGGCAAGAGCAGTACTTC. This encodes CSVEDHGDRGQEQYF.

This chain uses TRBV6-2 or TRBV6-3 with TRBJ2-1; D gene uncertain. The V and J ends lost 6 bases and 6 bases respectively, with 9 bases between them. The length of the CDR3 is 12 residues. Germline V gene sequence: CDR1 MNHEY, CDR2 SVGEGT. CDR3 sequence: CASSPLINEQFF. DNA for the CDR3: TGTGCCAGCAGCCCGCTAATCAATGAGCAGTTCTTC.

This chain links TRBV12-3 or TRBV12-4 with TRBJ2-3, with a weak D call TRBD2 (5 bases). The V gene lost 6 bases and the J gene lost 4 bases, with 14 bases spanning the gap. This CDR3 contains 14 residues. CDR3 residues: CASSSIFGADTQYF. In nucleotides, the CDR3 is TGTGCCAGCAGCTCAATATTCGGGGCAGATACGCAGTATTTT.

The CDR3 nucleotides read TGCAGTGCTAGCAATGCCTACAATGAGCAGTTCTTC. Protein: CSASNAYNEQFF. V and J are TRBV20-1 and TRBJ2-1; D is unresolved. Trimming removed 3 bases at V and 2 bases at J, with 5 bases between. The CDR3 has 12 amino acids. CDR1 and CDR2 (germline): DFQATT, SNEGSKA (reference sequence).

J is TRBJ2-1 and V is TRBV20-1; TRBD2 aligns across 8 bases. The V segment lost 3 bases and the J segment 6 bases; nucleotides outside the gene matches: 4. CDR3 size: 13 residues. CDR1 is DFQATT and CDR2 is SNEGSKA in the germline V gene (reference sequence). This chain's CDR3 is CSASRGGVNEQFF. CDR3 sequence (DNA): TGCAGTGCTAGTCGGGGGGGCGTCAATGAGCAGTTCTTC.

J is TRBJ1-5 and V is TRBV9; 7 nucleotides match TRBD1. From germline, CDR1 is SGDLS and CDR2 YYNGEE. V lost 0 bases, J lost 7 bases, and 4 bases stayed unmatched. The CDR3 contains 14 residues. CDR3 region: CASSVGQGQQPQHF. CDR3 nucleotides: TGTGCCAGCAGCGTAGGACAGGGCCAACAGCCCCAGCATTTT.

The CDR3 DNA follows: TGTGCCCTTCGTCGTCACAGGGATCCCAACTACGAGCAGTACTTC. Protein sequence: CALRRHRDPNYEQYF. This chain uses TRBV27 with TRBJ2-7, with a tentative D call TRBD1 (6 bases). CDR3 length: 15 residues. V lost 11 bases and J 3 bases, leaving 23 bases between the germline ends. Germline V gene sequence: CDR1 MNHEY, CDR2 SMNVEV (reference sequence).

The chain has TRBV5-1 and TRBJ1-1; unclear D gene. This CDR3 is built from 15 residues. V lost 0 bases and J lost 0, with 9 bases in between. Looked up from germline, CDR1 is SGHRS and CDR2 is YFSETQ. The CDR3 sequence is CASSLGHNMNTEAFF. The CDR3 nucleotides read TGCGCCAGCAGCTTGGGACATAACATGAACACTGAAGCTTTCTTT.

CDR3 protein: CSAGGKLQNYGYTF. DNA of the CDR3: TGCAGTGCTGGTGGAAAATTACAGAACTATGGCTACACCTTC. The chain links TRBV20-1 to TRBJ1-2, with D unclear. With 5 bases removed from V and 2 bases from J, the gap between germline ends came to 15 bases. The CDR3 runs 14 residues. Germline CDR1 is DFQATT and CDR2 is SNEGSKA (reference sequence).

The chain joins TRBV5-1 to TRBJ1-1; no clear D gene. Per germline, CDR1 SGHRS and CDR2 YFSETQ. The V gene lost 0 bases and the J gene lost 4 bases, with 10 bases spanning the gap. This CDR3 has 14 residues. CDR3 residues: CASSLVGGSTEAFF. The CDR3 bases are TGCGCCAGCAGCTTGGTAGGCGGGAGCACTGAAGCTTTCTTT.

V and J are TRBV25-1 and TRBJ2-5; D call uncertain. V lost 3 bases, J lost 7 bases, and 9 bases lay in between. CDR3 length equals 12 residues. Germline V CDR1 and CDR2: MGHDK, SYGVNS. CDR3 sequence reads: CASSDLHRTQYF. For the CDR3, the DNA is TGTGCCAGCAGTGACTTGCATCGGACCCAGTACTTC.

This clonotype was counted a single time. The rearrangement joins TRBV21-1 to TRBJ1-6; TRBD1 is taken as the D call from the table, unchecked against the DNA. TRBV21-1 represents a pseudogene. The CDR3 is 15 residues long. The CDR3 is CASTTPALESSPLHF. CDR3 nucleotides: TGTGCCAGCACCACCCCGGCTCTGGAGAGTTCACCCCTCCACTTT.

This clonotype has just a few counts. J is TRBJ2-5 and V is TRBV13, with D maybe TRBD1 (6 bases). V was clipped by 5 bases and J by 5 bases, with 15 bases between them. In germline, CDR1 is PRHDT, CDR2 FYEKMQ (reference sequence). The CDR3 spans 14 residues. This CDR3 is CASSEQGVKETQYF. CDR3 nucleotide sequence: TGTGCCAGCAGCGAACAGGGTGTGAAGGAGACCCAGTACTTC.

The chain is built from TRBV12-3 or TRBV12-4 and TRBJ2-5; 12 bases fit TRBD2. The length of the CDR3 is 15 residues. V was clipped by 6 bases and J by 4 bases; unmatched bases: 6. The CDR3 protein is CASRSSGGAGETQYF. CDR3 coding DNA: TGTGCCAGCAGATCTAGCGGGGGGGCAGGAGAGACCCAGTACTTC.

The rearrangement joins TRBV5-6 to TRBJ2-7; TRBD1 is a possible D gene (6 bases). V lost 7 bases and J lost 3, with 14 bases in between. The CDR3 is 13 amino acids. CDR1 SGHDT and CDR2 YYEEEE come from the germline V gene. The CDR3 DNA reads as TGTGCCAGCCGGGGACACCTACGCTACGAGCAGTACTTC. This codes for CASRGHLRYEQYF.

The V call is TRBV20-1, the J call TRBJ2-3; D is unresolved. Per the germline V gene, CDR1 is DFQATT and CDR2 is SNEGSKA (reference sequence). Trimming cost V 1 base and J 0 bases, with 8 bases left between them. This CDR3 is 14 amino acids long. The CDR3 bases are TGCAGTGCTAGAGTGCCCCCTAGCACAGATACGCAGTATTTT. Its protein is CSARVPPSTDTQYF.

The rearrangement uses TRBV13 and TRBJ2-7; D unclear. Deletions cut 2 bases from V and 3 bases from J, with 8 bases between. The CDR3 sequence is 13 residues long. Germline assignment: CDR1 PRHDT and CDR2 FYEKMQ (reference sequence). The CDR3 loop is CASSLNLLYEQYF. The CDR3 DNA sequence: TGTGCCAGCAGCTTAAACCTTCTCTACGAGCAGTACTTC.

The chain carries TRBV6-5 and TRBJ2-2; a weak D match, TRBD1 (5 bases). The CDR3 length is 18 residues. Trimming took 2 bases from V and 4 from J, leaving 20 bases between them. CDR1 is MNHEY, CDR2 SVGAGI, per germline. The CDR3 nucleotides are TGTGCCAGCAGTTACATTGTGATTACAGGCCCCATCACCGGGGAGCTGTTTTTT. Amino acid sequence: CASSYIVITGPITGELFF.

The chain recombines TRBV6-5 with TRBJ2-5, with unresolved D. The CDR3 is 14 amino acids. Germline CDR1 reads MNHEY; CDR2 reads SVGAGI. Deletions cut 0 bases from V and 5 bases from J, with 10 bases between. CDR3 nucleotides: TGTGCCAGCAGTTACTCGGGCCCAAGGGAGACCCAGTACTTC. It is translated as CASSYSGPRETQYF.